The T cell receptor (beta chain) described here comes from a study of T cell repertoires in cytomegalovirus infection. Overall study context: Matching HLA type and CMV infection were both indicated by public TCR beta signatures. Study observations and caveats: Summed frequency of public TCR beta families distinguished CMV carriers with the relevant HLA. HLA-C-restricted CMV-specific TCR beta clonotypes prevailed in the ex vivo response.

In regard to this clonotype: What it recognizes is unknown.

TCRdb re-called the reads with MiXCR, one entry per CDR3 protein. The sample shows about 260,000 distinct CDR3 sequences, roughly 13% of them seen only once. V was pared by 4 bases and J by 4 bases, with 6 bases between. Germline CDR1 reads SQVTM; CDR2 reads ANQGSEA. The CDR3 contains 11 residues. The TCR originated in a human donor in good health (CMV status not recorded). Some clones in this sample may be carry-over from other donors' samples. This chain links TRBV29-1 with TRBJ2-3; D remains unclear. Sample: PBMCs. The DNA for the CDR3 is TGCAGCGTTGTGGCCCCAGATACGCAGTATTTT. Residues: CSVVAPDTQYF.